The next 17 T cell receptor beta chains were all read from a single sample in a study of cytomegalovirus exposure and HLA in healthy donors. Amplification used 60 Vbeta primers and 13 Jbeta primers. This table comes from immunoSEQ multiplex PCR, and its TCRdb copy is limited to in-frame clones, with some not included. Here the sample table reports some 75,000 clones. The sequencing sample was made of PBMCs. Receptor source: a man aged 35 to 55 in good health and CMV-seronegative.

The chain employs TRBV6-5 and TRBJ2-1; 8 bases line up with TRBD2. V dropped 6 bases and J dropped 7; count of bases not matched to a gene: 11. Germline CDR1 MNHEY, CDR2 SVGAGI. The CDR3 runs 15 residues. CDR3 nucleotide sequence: TGTGCCAGCAGCCCGGCCGGGAGGGCTAAAAATGAGCAGTTCTTC. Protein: CASSPAGRAKNEQFF.

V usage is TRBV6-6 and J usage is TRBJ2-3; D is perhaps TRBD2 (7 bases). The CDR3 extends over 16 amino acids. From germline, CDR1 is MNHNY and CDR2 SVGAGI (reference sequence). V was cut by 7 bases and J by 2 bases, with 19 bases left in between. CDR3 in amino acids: CASKEGEGGVTDTQYF. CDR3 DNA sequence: TGTGCCAGCAAAGAGGGCGAGGGGGGGGTCACAGATACGCAGTATTTT.

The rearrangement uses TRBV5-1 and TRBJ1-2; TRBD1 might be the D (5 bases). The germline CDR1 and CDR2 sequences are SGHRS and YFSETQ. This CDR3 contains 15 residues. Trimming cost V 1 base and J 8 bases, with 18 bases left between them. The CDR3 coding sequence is TGCGCCAGCAGCTTGCCAGGGTTGGAGGGCTACGGCTACACCTTC. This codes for CASSLPGLEGYGYTF.

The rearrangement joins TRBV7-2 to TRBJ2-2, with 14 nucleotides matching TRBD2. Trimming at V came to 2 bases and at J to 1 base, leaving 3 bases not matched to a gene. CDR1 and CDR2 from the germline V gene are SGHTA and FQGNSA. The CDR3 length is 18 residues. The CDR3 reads CASSLRLAGGVNTGELFF. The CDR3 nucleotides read TGTGCCAGCAGCTTAAGACTAGCGGGGGGGGTGAACACCGGGGAGCTGTTTTTT.

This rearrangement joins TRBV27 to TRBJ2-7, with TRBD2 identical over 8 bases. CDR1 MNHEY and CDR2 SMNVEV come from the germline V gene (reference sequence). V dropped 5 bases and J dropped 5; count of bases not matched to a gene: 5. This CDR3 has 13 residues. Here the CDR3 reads CASSQRESNEQYF. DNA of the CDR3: TGTGCCAGCAGTCAGCGGGAGAGTAACGAGCAGTACTTC.

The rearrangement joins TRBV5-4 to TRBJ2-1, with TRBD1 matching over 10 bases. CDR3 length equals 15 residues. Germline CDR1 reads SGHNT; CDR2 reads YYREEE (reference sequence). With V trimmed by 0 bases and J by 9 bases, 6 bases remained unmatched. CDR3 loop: CASSLVGTGDLEQFF. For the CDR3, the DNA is TGTGCCAGCAGCTTGGTTGGGACAGGGGATCTTGAGCAGTTCTTC.

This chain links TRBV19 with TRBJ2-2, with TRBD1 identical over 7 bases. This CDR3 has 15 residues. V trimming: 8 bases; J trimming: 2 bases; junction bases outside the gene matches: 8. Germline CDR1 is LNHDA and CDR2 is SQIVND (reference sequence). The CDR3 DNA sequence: TGTGCCAGTTCCAGTAAGGGGGCTAACACCGGGGAGCTGTTTTTT. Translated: CASSSKGANTGELFF. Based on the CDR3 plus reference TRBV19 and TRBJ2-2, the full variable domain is DGGITQSPKYLFRKEGQNVTLSCEQNLNHDAMYWYRQDPGQGLRLIYYSQIVNDFQKGDIAEGYSVSREKKESFPLTVTSAQKNPTAFYLCASSSKGANTGELFFGEGSRLTVL.

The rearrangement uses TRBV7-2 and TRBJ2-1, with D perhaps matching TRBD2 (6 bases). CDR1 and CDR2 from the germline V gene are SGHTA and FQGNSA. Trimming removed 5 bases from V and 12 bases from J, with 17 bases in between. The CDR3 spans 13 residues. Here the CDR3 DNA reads TGTGCCAGCAGCCAAGGGGCCGGGAGAGGGCAGTTCTTC. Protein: CASSQGAGRGQFF.

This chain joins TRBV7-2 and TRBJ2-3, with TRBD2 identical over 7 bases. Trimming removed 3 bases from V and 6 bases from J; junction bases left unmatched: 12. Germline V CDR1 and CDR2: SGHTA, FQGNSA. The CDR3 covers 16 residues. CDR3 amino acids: CASSFLPLGRTDTQYF. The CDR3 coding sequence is TGTGCCAGCAGCTTTTTGCCCCTCGGGAGGACGGATACGCAGTATTTT.

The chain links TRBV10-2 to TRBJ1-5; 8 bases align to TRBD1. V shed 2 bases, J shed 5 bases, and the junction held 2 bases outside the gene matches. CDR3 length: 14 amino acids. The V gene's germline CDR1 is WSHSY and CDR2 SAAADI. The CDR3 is CASSEPGGYQPQHF. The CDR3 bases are TGCGCCAGCAGTGAGCCAGGGGGCTATCAGCCCCAGCATTTT.

CDR3 nucleotides: TGTGCCAGCAGCTTAGGCGTCGGGTACGAGCAGTACTTC. Translating it yields CASSLGVGYEQYF. The V gene is TRBV7-8, the J gene TRBJ2-7; no definite D call. This CDR3 is 13 amino acids long. CDR1 is SGHVS and CDR2 is FQNEAQ in the germline V gene. V gave up 1 base and J gave up 4 bases, with 8 bases separating them. Full variable domain (remainder filled in from reference TRBV7-8 and TRBJ2-7): GAGVSQSPRYKVAKRGQDVALRCDPISGHVSLFWYQQALGQGPEFLTYFQNEAQLDKSGLPSDRFFAERPEGSVSTLKIQRTQQEDSAVYLCASSLGVGYEQYFGPGTRLTVT.

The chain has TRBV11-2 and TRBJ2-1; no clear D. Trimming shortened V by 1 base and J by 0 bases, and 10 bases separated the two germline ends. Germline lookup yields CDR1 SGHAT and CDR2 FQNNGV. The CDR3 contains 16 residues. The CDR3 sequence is CASSLGTGFSYNEQFF. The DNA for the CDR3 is TGTGCCAGCAGCTTAGGTACCGGGTTCTCCTACAATGAGCAGTTCTTC.

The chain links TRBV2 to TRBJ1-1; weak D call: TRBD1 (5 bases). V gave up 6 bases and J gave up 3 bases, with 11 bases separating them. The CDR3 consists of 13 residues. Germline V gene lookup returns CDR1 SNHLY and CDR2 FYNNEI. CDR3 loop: CASRRQLYTEAFF. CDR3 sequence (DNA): TGTGCCAGCAGGCGACAGTTGTACACTGAAGCTTTCTTT.

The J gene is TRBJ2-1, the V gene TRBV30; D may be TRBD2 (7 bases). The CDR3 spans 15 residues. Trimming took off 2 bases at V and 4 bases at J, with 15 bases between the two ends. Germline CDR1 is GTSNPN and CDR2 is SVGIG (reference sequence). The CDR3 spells CAWSWGGAGYNEQFF. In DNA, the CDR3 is TGTGCCTGGAGTTGGGGGGGCGCGGGATACAATGAGCAGTTCTTC.

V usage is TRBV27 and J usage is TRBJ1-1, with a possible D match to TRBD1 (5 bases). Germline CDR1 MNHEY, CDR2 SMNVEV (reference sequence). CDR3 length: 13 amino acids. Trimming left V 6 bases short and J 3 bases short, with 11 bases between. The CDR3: CASSPWGDTEAFF. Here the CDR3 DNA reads TGTGCCAGCAGCCCCTGGGGGGACACTGAAGCTTTCTTT.

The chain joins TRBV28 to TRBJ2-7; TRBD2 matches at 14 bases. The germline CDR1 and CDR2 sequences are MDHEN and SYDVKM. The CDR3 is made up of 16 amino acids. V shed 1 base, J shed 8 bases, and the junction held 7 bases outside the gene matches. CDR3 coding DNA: TGTGCCAGCAGTTTATCCGAGACTAGCGGGAGGGCCAAGCAGTACTTC. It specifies CASSLSETSGRAKQYF.

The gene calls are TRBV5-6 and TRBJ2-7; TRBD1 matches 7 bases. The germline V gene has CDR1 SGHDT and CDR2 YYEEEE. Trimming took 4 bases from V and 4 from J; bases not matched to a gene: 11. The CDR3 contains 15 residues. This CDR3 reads CASSQQTGFAYEQYF. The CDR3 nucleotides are TGTGCCAGCAGCCAACAGACAGGGTTCGCGTACGAGCAGTACTTC.